This record looks at one T cell receptor beta chain sequence and its context. Each CDR3 protein is one row after TCRdb ran MiXCR on the 5' RACE reads. The profile covers 580,000 or so distinct CDR3 sequences, with approximately 15% appearing a single time and less than 10% taken by the ten largest. The data originate from a study of T-cell memory formation after mild COVID-19. The CDR3 contains 13 residues. The V gene lost 4 bases and the J gene lost 1 base, with 6 bases spanning the gap. Germline values: CDR1 KGHDR, CDR2 SFDVKD. The sequence was collected from an adult woman who had mild COVID-19 (a few samples of this study predate the infection). Cell type and time point are not known. The chain joins TRBV24-1 to TRBJ1-1; D is ambiguous. The sequenced sample was PBMCs or a T cell subset sorted from them (not recorded which). The DNA for the CDR3 is TGTGCCACCAGTGAGGAGGGGAACACTGAAGCTTTCTTT. It specifies CATSEEGNTEAFF.